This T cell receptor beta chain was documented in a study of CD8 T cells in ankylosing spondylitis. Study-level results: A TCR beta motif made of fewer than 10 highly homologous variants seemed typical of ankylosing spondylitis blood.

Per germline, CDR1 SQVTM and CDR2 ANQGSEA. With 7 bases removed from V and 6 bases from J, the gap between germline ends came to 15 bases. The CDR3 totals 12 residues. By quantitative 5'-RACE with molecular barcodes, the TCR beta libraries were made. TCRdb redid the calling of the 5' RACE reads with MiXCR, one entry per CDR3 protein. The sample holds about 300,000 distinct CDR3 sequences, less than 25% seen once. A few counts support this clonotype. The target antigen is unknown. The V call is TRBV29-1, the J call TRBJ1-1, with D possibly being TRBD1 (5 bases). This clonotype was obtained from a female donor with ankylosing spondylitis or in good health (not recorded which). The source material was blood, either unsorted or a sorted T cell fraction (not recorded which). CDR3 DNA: TGCAGCGCCCTGAGGGGAGGGTCTGAAGCTTTCTTT. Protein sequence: CSALRGGSEAFF. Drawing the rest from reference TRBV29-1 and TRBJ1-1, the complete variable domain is SAVISQKPSRDICQRGTSLTIQCQVDSQVTMMFWYRQQPGQSLTLIATANQGSEATYESGFVIDKFPISRPNLTFSTLTVSNMSPEDSSIYLCSALRGGSEAFFGQGTRLTVV.